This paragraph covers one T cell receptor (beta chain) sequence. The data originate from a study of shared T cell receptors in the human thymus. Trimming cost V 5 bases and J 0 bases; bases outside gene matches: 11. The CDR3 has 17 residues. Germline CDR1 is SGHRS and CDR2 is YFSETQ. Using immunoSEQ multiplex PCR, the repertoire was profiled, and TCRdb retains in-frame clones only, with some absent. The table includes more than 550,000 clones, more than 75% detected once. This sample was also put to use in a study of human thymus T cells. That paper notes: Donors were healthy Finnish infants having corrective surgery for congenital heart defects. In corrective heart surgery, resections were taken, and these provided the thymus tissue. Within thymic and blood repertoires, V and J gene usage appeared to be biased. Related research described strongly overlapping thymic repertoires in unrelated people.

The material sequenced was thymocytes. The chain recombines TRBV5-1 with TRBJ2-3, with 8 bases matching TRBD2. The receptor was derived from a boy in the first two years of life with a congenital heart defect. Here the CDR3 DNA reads TGCGCCAGCAGTTCTCGAAGCGGGGGCACTAGCACAGATACGCAGTATTTT. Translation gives CASSSRSGGTSTDTQYF.